This T cell receptor (beta chain) was captured in a study of T cell responses to AZD1222 COVID-19 vaccine. On this clone: Its antigen is unidentified.

Findings and caveats of the study: Only five to seven individuals given AZD1222 were seropositive at baseline.

Repertoires were generated with immunoSEQ multiplex PCR, while TCRdb's copy carries only in-frame clones and drops some. The sample lists 100,000 to 120,000 clones, around 85% seen once, with roughly 4.8% in the top ten. The CDR3 length is 14 residues. Germline assignment: CDR1 MNHEY and CDR2 SVGAGI. With 6 bases removed from V and 1 base from J, the gap between germline ends came to 12 bases. The origin of this receptor is an adult in good health. The chain has TRBV6-5 and TRBJ1-1, with D unclear. The material sequenced was peripheral blood, taken on day 0 of AZD1222 vaccination. CDR3 loop: CASRWSSSNTEAFF. Here the CDR3 DNA reads TGTGCCAGCAGATGGTCCAGTTCGAACACTGAAGCTTTCTTT.